A single sample is the source of the 29 T cell receptor beta chains below, sequenced in a study of molecular identifiers for immune sequencing clone quantification. TCRdb fed the PCR reads into MiXCR, producing one record per CDR3 protein. The table shows 45,000 to 55,000 distinct CDR3 sequences, with just over 35% occurring only once. The sample consisted of naive CD8+ T cells from blood, with Jurkat cell RNA spiked in. Subset denoted: FACS-sorted CD8+CD4-CCR7+CD45RA+ naive T cells. The receptors were gathered from a human donor in good health. Some libraries in this study had Jurkat cell RNA spiked in.

The table lists this clonotype with a few counts. The rearrangement uses TRBV6-2 or TRBV6-3 and TRBJ2-7; TRBD2 matches 9 bases. V gave up 6 bases and J gave up 4 bases; unmatched junction bases: 4. Germline CDR1 MNHEY, CDR2 SVGEGT. The CDR3 loop spans 13 amino acids. The CDR3 DNA follows: TGTGCCAGCAGCATAGCGGGAGTATACGAGCAGTACTTC. Protein sequence: CASSIAGVYEQYF.

V gene TRBV5-6 combines with J gene TRBJ1-6, with D unresolved. CDR1 and CDR2 (germline): SGHDT, YYEEEE. With 0 bases removed from V and 0 bases from J, the gap between germline ends came to 7 bases. CDR3 length: 16 amino acids. The DNA of the CDR3 is TGTGCCAGCAGCTTGGGGCCAAGCTCCTATAATTCACCCCTCCACTTT. This encodes CASSLGPSSYNSPLHF.

This clonotype was counted ten times or more. The rearrangement joins TRBV7-6 to TRBJ2-5, with D possibly matching TRBD2 (5 bases). The V gene's germline CDR1 is SGHVS and CDR2 FNYEAQ. CDR3 size: 15 residues. V lost 5 bases and J lost 5, with 18 bases in between. CDR3 bases: TGTGCCAGCAGCAAGCGAGCGGCCGCGTGGGAGACCCAGTACTTC. This sequence encodes CASSKRAAAWETQYF.

Only a few counts were recorded for this clonotype. This chain uses TRBV29-1 with TRBJ2-3, with 11 bases lining up with TRBD2. Trimming took 7 bases from V and 0 from J; bases not matched to a gene: 6. The CDR3 is made up of 15 amino acids. CDR1 and CDR2 from the germline V gene are SQVTM and ANQGSEA. CDR3 protein: CSGHGLAGSTDTQYF. CDR3 DNA: TGCAGCGGCCATGGACTAGCGGGTAGCACAGATACGCAGTATTTT.

This clonotype was detected a few times. The chain combines TRBV13 with TRBJ2-7; 7 bases are a match to TRBD2. This CDR3 is 14 amino acids long. Germline loops: CDR1 PRHDT, CDR2 FYEKMQ (reference sequence). The V segment lost 0 bases and the J segment 5 bases; nucleotides outside the gene matches: 4. CDR3 protein: CASSLGGSGDEQYF. In nucleotides, the CDR3 is TGTGCCAGCAGCTTAGGAGGGAGCGGGGACGAGCAGTACTTC. The full variable domain, in which reference TRBV13 and TRBJ2-7 provide the parts outside the CDR3, is AAGVIQSPRHLIKEKRETATLKCYPIPRHDTVYWYQQGPGQDPQFLISFYEKMQSDKGSIPDRFSAQQFSDYHSELNMSSLELGDSALYFCASSLGGSGDEQYFGPGTRLTVT.

This clonotype was detected once. The chain joins TRBV21-1 to TRBJ1-1. TRBV21-1 is shown as a pseudogene. The CDR3 consists of 15 residues. The CDR3, as DNA: TGTGCCAGCAGCAAATTTAGAGGGCTGGACACTGAAGCTTTCTTT. Translation: CASSKFRGLDTEAFF.

On this clonotype: A much larger clone sits a single nucleotide away, making a read error possible. The chain recombines TRBV28 with TRBJ2-5; D is unclear. CDR1 and CDR2 from the germline V gene are MDHEN and SYDVKM. V was clipped by 4 bases and J by 9 bases, with 18 bases between them. The CDR3 loop spans 14 amino acids. This CDR3 reads CASSSPRLRRAQYF. As DNA, the CDR3 is TGTGCCAGCAGTTCCCCAAGACTCCGCCGGGCCCAGTACTTC. Combining the CDR3 with reference TRBV28 and TRBJ2-5 gives the whole variable domain DVKVTQSSRYLVKRTGEKVFLECVQDMDHENMFWYRQDPGLGLRLIYFSYDVKMKEKGDIPEGYSVSREKKERFSLILESASTNQTSMYLCASSSPRLRRAQYFGPGTRLLVL.

This clonotype appeared a few times. The chain has TRBV4-1 and TRBJ2-7; 8 bases fit TRBD1. The CDR3 is made up of 16 amino acids. V lost 2 bases, J lost 2 bases, and 8 bases stayed unmatched. In germline, CDR1 is MGHRA, CDR2 YSYEKL. This CDR3 is CASSQPTQGATYEQYF. CDR3 sequence (DNA): TGCGCCAGCAGCCAACCAACCCAGGGGGCTACCTACGAGCAGTACTTC.

The rearrangement joins TRBV7-2 to TRBJ2-5; weak D call: TRBD1 (6 bases). The CDR3 extends over 14 amino acids. From germline, CDR1 is SGHTA and CDR2 FQGNSA. Trimming took 1 base from V and 5 from J, leaving 11 bases between them. CDR3 protein: CASSLVAGEETQYF. Written as DNA, the CDR3 is TGTGCCAGCAGCTTAGTTGCAGGGGAGGAGACCCAGTACTTC.

This clonotype was recorded at least ten times. CDR3 nucleotides: TGTGCCAGCAGTGAATGGATAGCAGATACGCAGTATTTT. It translates to CASSEWIADTQYF. The V and J genes are TRBV6-1 and TRBJ2-3; no clear D. The CDR3 sequence is 13 residues long. The germline CDR1 and CDR2 sequences are MNHNS and SASEGT. V shed 2 bases and J shed 4 bases, with 7 bases lying between them.

The chain joins TRBV4-2 to TRBJ2-7; no reliable D call. V was cut by 0 bases and J by 0 bases, with 15 bases left in between. Germline-derived CDR1 and CDR2 are LGHNA and YNFKEQ. This CDR3 spans 17 amino acids. The CDR3, as DNA: TGTGCCAGCAGCCAAGATCCCCCCGGTAGCCGCTCCTACGAGCAGTACTTC. Its translation: CASSQDPPGSRSYEQYF.

V usage is TRBV29-1 and J usage is TRBJ2-1; possible D gene TRBD1, 5 bases. The CDR3 is made up of 13 amino acids. CDR1 SQVTM and CDR2 ANQGSEA come from the germline V gene. Trimming removed 5 bases from V and 3 bases from J, with 11 bases in between. The CDR3 nucleotides are TGCAGCGTTACGACAGACAACTACAATGAGCAGTTCTTC. Its translation: CSVTTDNYNEQFF.

Comment on this clonotype: A much larger clone differs by one base, so this may be a read error. A read error is likely, as this CDR3 ends without the conserved phenylalanine or tryptophan. The chain employs TRBV5-3 and TRBJ1-1; a weak D match, TRBD1 (5 bases). TRBV5-3 falls under the ORF class, with uncertain function. The CDR3 extends over 13 amino acids. The DNA for the CDR3 is TGTGCCAGCAGCTACGGGGGGAAGACTGAAGCTTTCTCT. Protein: CASSYGGKTEAFS.

This clonotype has a handful of counts. The chain has TRBV14 and TRBJ2-1; 9 nucleotides match TRBD1. CDR3 length equals 15 residues. Germline lookup yields CDR1 SGHDN and CDR2 FVKESK. The ends lost 4 bases at V and 3 bases at J; junction bases unmatched: 4. The CDR3 DNA sequence: TGTGCCAGCAGCCGCCGGGACAGGGTCTACAATGAGCAGTTCTTC. Translated: CASSRRDRVYNEQFF.

The gene calls are TRBV28 and TRBJ1-1, with unresolved D. The CDR3 sequence is 15 residues long. Trimming shortened V by 6 bases and J by 3 bases, and 17 bases separated the two germline ends. The germline gives CDR1 MDHEN, CDR2 SYDVKM. The CDR3 DNA reads as TGTGCCAGCAGCTCCCCCTCCGACGGATACACTGAAGCTTTCTTT. Its translation is CASSSPSDGYTEAFF.

This clonotype appeared a single time. This chain connects TRBV6-4 to TRBJ2-4; 7 bases are a match to TRBD2. V trimming: 9 bases; J trimming: 0 bases; junction bases outside the gene matches: 20. The CDR3 totals 19 residues. Germline assignment: CDR1 MRHNA and CDR2 SNTAGT. The CDR3 reads CASPYWTRRGDLAKNIQYF. The CDR3 DNA sequence: TGTGCCAGTCCGTACTGGACTAGGAGGGGTGATTTAGCCAAAAACATTCAGTACTTC.

This clonotype turned up a few times. The chain is built from TRBV11-2 and TRBJ2-6; no clear D gene. The CDR3 runs 15 residues. Trimming pared 7 bases from V and 0 bases from J, leaving 10 bases between. Germline lookup yields CDR1 SGHAT and CDR2 FQNNGV. Here the CDR3 reads CASKSAVSGANVLTF. CDR3 DNA: TGTGCCAGCAAGTCTGCGGTCTCTGGGGCCAACGTCCTGACTTTC.

The rearrangement joins TRBV19 to TRBJ2-7, with TRBD1 identical over 8 bases. Trimming took 7 bases from V and 3 from J; bases not matched to a gene: 5. The CDR3 length is 13 residues. Per germline, CDR1 LNHDA and CDR2 SQIVND (reference sequence). The chain's CDR3 is CASTLGQGYEQYF. The CDR3 DNA sequence: TGTGCCAGTACTCTAGGACAGGGCTACGAGCAGTACTTC.

As regards this clonotype: A clone one base away is much larger, so this may be a read error. The rearrangement links TRBV28 to TRBJ2-7; D is possibly TRBD1 (6 bases). CDR3 length: 15 amino acids. Germline V CDR1 and CDR2: MDHEN, SYDVKM. The CDR3 coding sequence is TGTGCCAGCAGTTGGACCAACAGGGATTCCTGCGAGCAGTACTTC. Its protein product is CASSWTNRDSCEQYF.

The chain employs TRBV24-1 and TRBJ2-2, with 7 bases that match TRBD1. V gave up 5 bases and J gave up 4 bases; unmatched junction bases: 6. The CDR3 loop spans 15 amino acids. Looked up from germline, CDR1 is KGHDR and CDR2 is SFDVKD. The CDR3 protein is CATSGGGKGTGELFF. CDR3 DNA sequence: TGTGCCACCAGTGGAGGGGGCAAGGGCACCGGGGAGCTGTTTTTT.

This clonotype turned up a few times. The rearrangement uses TRBV5-5 and TRBJ1-1, with TRBD1 matching 8 bases. There are 18 residues in the CDR3. CDR1 and CDR2 (germline): SGHKS, YYEKEE (reference sequence). Trimming at V came to 4 bases and at J to 2 bases, leaving 16 bases not matched to a gene. The chain's CDR3 is CASSLTLMWTGKNTEAFF. CDR3 coding DNA: TGTGCCAGCAGCCTTACACTCATGTGGACAGGGAAAAACACTGAAGCTTTCTTT.

The chain couples TRBV7-9 to TRBJ2-7; 10 bases are shared with TRBD1. The CDR3 is 12 residues long. The germline CDR1 and CDR2 sequences are SEHNR and FQNEAQ (reference sequence). The V and J ends lost 11 bases and 3 bases, in that order; junction bases with no gene match: 4. CDR3 nucleotides: TGTGCCGTCGGGACAGGGGTCTACGAGCAGTACTTC. This sequence encodes CAVGTGVYEQYF. Looking up the rest from reference TRBV7-9 and TRBJ2-7 gives the full variable domain: DTGVSQNPRHKITKRGQNVTFRCDPISEHNRLYWYRQTLGQGPEFLTYFQNEAQLEKSRLLSDRFSAERPKGSFSTLEIQRTEQGDSAMYLCAVGTGVYEQYFGPGTRLTVT.

This clonotype was detected only a few times. Here the CDR3 reads CASSVFGTANTDTQYF. As DNA, the CDR3 is TGTGCCAGCAGCGTATTTGGGACAGCTAACACAGATACGCAGTATTTT. The V gene is TRBV9, the J gene TRBJ2-3, with TRBD1 identical over 7 bases. CDR1 SGDLS and CDR2 YYNGEE come from the germline V gene. V lost 1 base and J lost 2; bases outside the gene matches: 7. This CDR3 has 16 amino acids.

The table lists this clonotype with a count of one. The CDR3 here is CSTELPGQGANQYF. CDR3 DNA: TGCAGTACTGAACTACCGGGACAGGGGGCCAACCAGTACTTC. This sequence joins TRBV20-1 and TRBJ2-7, with 12 bases identical to TRBD1. From germline, CDR1 is DFQATT and CDR2 SNEGSKA (reference sequence). V lost 8 bases, J lost 10 bases, and 15 bases stayed unmatched. CDR3 length equals 14 residues.

This chain connects TRBV21-1 to TRBJ2-5. TRBV21-1 has pseudogene status. This CDR3 has 15 residues. CDR3 nucleotides: TGTGCCAGCAGCGAAGCGCTCGGACCCAAAGAGACCCAGTACTTC. This gives the protein CASSEALGPKETQYF.

The V gene is TRBV7-2, the J gene TRBJ1-4, with unresolved D. Trimming removed 0 bases at V and 9 bases at J, with 14 bases between. The CDR3 runs to 15 residues. Germline-derived CDR1 and CDR2 are SGHTA and FQGNSA. CDR3 in amino acids: CASSLAGGVGKKLFF. In DNA, the CDR3 is TGTGCCAGCAGCTTAGCGGGTGGTGTCGGTAAAAAACTGTTTTTT.

This clonotype was seen at least ten times. The genes are TRBV28 and TRBJ1-5; tentative D call: TRBD1 (5 bases). Per the germline V gene, CDR1 is MDHEN and CDR2 is SYDVKM. V lost 2 bases and J lost 4, with 9 bases in between. The CDR3 consists of 14 residues. CDR3: CASSLTGANQPQHF. The CDR3 DNA reads TGTGCCAGCAGTTTAACTGGGGCGAATCAGCCCCAGCATTTT.

The chain recombines TRBV29-1 with TRBJ1-2, with D uncertain. CDR3 size: 13 residues. The V and J ends lost 0 bases and 2 bases respectively, with 7 bases between them. In germline, CDR1 is SQVTM, CDR2 ANQGSEA. CDR3 amino acids: CSVEDTVNYGYTF. CDR3 DNA sequence: TGCAGCGTTGAAGACACAGTAAACTATGGCTACACCTTC.

This clonotype was counted at least ten times. The rearrangement links TRBV5-6 to TRBJ1-4; D remains ambiguous. The CDR3 extends over 13 amino acids. CDR1 is SGHDT and CDR2 is YYEEEE in the germline V gene. The V end was cut by 2 bases, the J end by 10 bases, with 12 bases between. The CDR3 spells CASSFGSEGKLFF. As DNA, the CDR3 is TGTGCCAGCAGCTTCGGTTCCGAAGGAAAACTGTTTTTT.